These 9 T cell receptor beta chains came from one sample sequenced in a study of blood T cell repertoires in COVID-19. Data came from immunoSEQ multiplex PCR; TCRdb stores just in-frame clones and leaves some out. This table holds a few hundred thousand clones, 75% to 90% found once. Sequencing used peripheral blood. The origin of the receptors is a woman aged 18-29 years with acute or convalescent COVID-19.

In its sample, this clone was seen once. The CDR3 DNA sequence: TGTGCCATCAGCGAGACAGGGACGAACACTGAAGCTTTCTTT. The encoded protein is CAISETGTNTEAFF. J is TRBJ1-1 and V is TRBV10-3, with 7 bases identical to TRBD1. CDR3 length: 14 residues. After removal of 6 bases from V and 1 base from J, the junction contained 5 bases not matched to a gene. Germline values: CDR1 ENHRY, CDR2 SYGVKD.

This clone came up a few times. V usage is TRBV7-8 and J usage is TRBJ1-5, with D unresolved. The V end lost 5 bases, the J end lost 3 bases, and 14 bases lay between the germline ends. There are 15 residues in the CDR3. Germline-derived CDR1 and CDR2 are SGHVS and FQNEAQ. The CDR3 DNA sequence: TGTGCCAGCAGCCCCGAGCGGGGTTACAATCAGCCCCAGCATTTT. Protein sequence: CASSPERGYNQPQHF.

Only one count was recorded for this clone. V is TRBV19 and J is TRBJ1-1, with D perhaps matching TRBD1 (5 bases). This CDR3 contains 14 residues. Germline CDR1 LNHDA, CDR2 SQIVND (reference sequence). Between the trimmed V and J ends, which lost 6 bases and 6 bases, there was a span of 17 bases. The CDR3 nucleotides read TGTGCCAGTAGCCCGCGGGGGGTCGACGCTGAAGCTTTCTTT. It encodes CASSPRGVDAEAFF.

The chain employs TRBV6-1 and TRBJ1-1; D might be TRBD1 (5 bases). The CDR3 contains 13 residues. Germline CDR1 is MNHNS and CDR2 is SASEGT. Trimming removed 3 bases at V and 7 bases at J, with 12 bases between. The chain's CDR3 is CASSERQGNEAFF. CDR3 DNA: TGTGCCAGCAGTGAGCGGCAGGGCAATGAAGCTTTCTTT.

V usage is TRBV5-4 and J usage is TRBJ2-5; a possible D gene is TRBD2 (5 bases). The length of the CDR3 is 13 residues. In germline, CDR1 is SGHNT, CDR2 YYREEE (reference sequence). The germline V and J ends were trimmed by 5 bases and 5 bases, with 13 bases remaining between them. CDR3 DNA: TGTGCCAGCAGTAACCGGGGAGAGGAGACCCAGTACTTC. It encodes CASSNRGEETQYF.

This clone was seen a single time. The chain couples TRBV5-5 to TRBJ1-1; D unclear. CDR1 and CDR2 from the germline V gene are SGHKS and YYEKEE (reference sequence). The V end lost 0 bases, the J end lost 0 bases, and 12 bases lay between the germline ends. The CDR3 loop spans 16 amino acids. The CDR3 DNA sequence: TGTGCCAGCAGCTTGGGGGGAGACATGTTGAACACTGAAGCTTTCTTT. The encoded protein is CASSLGGDMLNTEAFF.

This chain uses TRBV7-9 with TRBJ1-1; D might be TRBD1 (5 bases). CDR3 length equals 12 residues. The V gene lost 8 bases and the J gene lost 5 bases, with 12 bases spanning the gap. Germline CDR1 and CDR2: SEHNR and FQNEAQ (reference sequence). The CDR3 DNA sequence: TGTGCCAGCTTCAGGGTGGGGACTGAAGCTTTCTTT. Protein sequence: CASFRVGTEAFF.

This chain uses TRBV3-1 (or the pseudogene TRBV3-2) with TRBJ2-5, with a weak D call TRBD1 (5 bases). Looked up from germline, CDR1 is LGHDT and CDR2 is YNNKEL (reference sequence). Trimming shortened V by 0 bases and J by 2 bases, and 13 bases separated the two germline ends. CDR3 size: 16 residues. CDR3 protein: CASSQDPSGFQETQYF. CDR3 coding DNA: TGTGCCAGCAGCCAAGACCCCTCAGGGTTTCAAGAGACCCAGTACTTC.

The rearrangement joins TRBV24-1 to TRBJ2-3; TRBD2 is a possible D gene (5 bases). The length of the CDR3 is 17 residues. Germline V gene data show CDR1 as KGHDR and CDR2 as SFDVKD. V dropped 5 bases and J dropped 1 base, with 18 bases sitting between them. The CDR3 DNA is TGTGCCACCAGTGTTCCGGCGTTACTAGGTCGCACAGATACGCAGTATTTT. This encodes CATSVPALLGRTDTQYF.